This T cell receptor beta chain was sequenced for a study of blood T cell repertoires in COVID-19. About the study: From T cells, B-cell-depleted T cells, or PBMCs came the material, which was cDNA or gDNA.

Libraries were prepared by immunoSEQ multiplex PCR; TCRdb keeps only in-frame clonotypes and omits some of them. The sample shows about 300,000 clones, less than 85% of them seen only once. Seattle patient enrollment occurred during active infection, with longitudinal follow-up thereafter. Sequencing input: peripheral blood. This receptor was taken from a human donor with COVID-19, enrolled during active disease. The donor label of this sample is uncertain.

The CDR3 reads CASRPYRGRNSPLHF. The CDR3 DNA follows: TGTGCCAGCAGGCCGTACAGGGGAAGGAATTCACCCCTCCACTTT. The chain couples TRBV7-8 to TRBJ1-6, with 7 bases fitting TRBD1. This CDR3 region has 15 residues. Germline assignment: CDR1 SGHVS and CDR2 FQNEAQ. V was clipped by 6 bases and J by 7 bases; unmatched bases: 9.